These 10 T cell receptor beta chains were all obtained from the same sample, sequenced in a study of response to subunit inactivated influenza vaccine. TCRdb passed the RT-PCR reads through MiXCR, listing each CDR3 protein once. This sample has under 950,000 distinct CDR3 sequences; over 20% occur once, and the top ten carry approximately 10%. The sample in question was PBMCs from blood, obtained less than 6 days after vaccination. Receptors originate from a man aged 45-60 years who received an inactivated influenza vaccine.

The chain joins TRBV4-1 to TRBJ1-1, with 7 bases aligning to TRBD1. The germline V gene has CDR1 MGHRA and CDR2 YSYEKL. J lost 4 bases, V lost 1 base, and 6 bases had no gene match. The CDR3 has 15 residues. The CDR3 loop is CASSQVSGGTTEAFF. The CDR3 DNA reads TGCGCCAGCAGCCAAGTTTCAGGGGGGACCACTGAAGCTTTCTTT.

This clonotype has at least ten counts. For the CDR3, the DNA is TGTGCCAGCAGCTTAGTAGGCTATGGCTACACCTTC. Amino acids: CASSLVGYGYTF. The V gene is TRBV7-2, the J gene TRBJ1-2; no definite D call. Trimming took off 1 base at V and 4 bases at J, with 4 bases between the two ends. The CDR3 totals 12 residues. Germline CDR1 SGHTA, CDR2 FQGNSA.

The chain employs TRBV20-1 and TRBJ1-1; no firm D call. The ends were cut back, 0 bases at V and 3 bases at J, with 8 bases in the middle. This CDR3 has 13 amino acids. Germline V gene sequence: CDR1 DFQATT, CDR2 SNEGSKA (reference sequence). CDR3 bases: TGCAGTGCTAGAGATAGTCCGGACACTGAAGCTTTCTTT. This codes for CSARDSPDTEAFF.

This clonotype has a handful of counts. This chain links TRBV9 with TRBJ2-1; perhaps TRBD2 as D (7 bases). Germline V lookup: CDR1 SGDLS, CDR2 YYNGEE. The CDR3 extends over 18 amino acids. V lost 4 bases and J lost 6, with 26 bases in between. In DNA form, the CDR3 reads TGTGCCAGCAGCCCACGGGGGGCACCTCTCCCGAACGGCAATGAGCAGTTCTTC. It encodes CASSPRGAPLPNGNEQFF. Variable domain in full (rest from reference TRBV9 and TRBJ2-1): DSGVTQTPKHLITATGQRVTLRCSPRSGDLSVYWYQQSLDQGLQFLIQYYNGEERAKGNILERFSAQQFPDLHSELNLSSLELGDSALYFCASSPRGAPLPNGNEQFFGPGTRLTVL.

The chain couples TRBV6-5 to TRBJ2-3; TRBD2 matches at 8 bases. Germline CDR1 is MNHEY and CDR2 is SVGAGI. This CDR3 comprises 19 residues. The ends lost 0 bases at V and 1 base at J; junction bases unmatched: 12. CDR3 residues: CASSYSRSRAGARTDTQYF. The CDR3 DNA sequence: TGTGCCAGCAGTTACTCGAGGTCTCGAGCGGGAGCTCGCACAGATACGCAGTATTTT.

V and J are TRBV18 and TRBJ1-2; 7 bases agree with TRBD1. The CDR3 extends over 15 amino acids. Germline-derived CDR1 and CDR2 are KGHSH and LQKENI. V lost 0 bases, J lost 6 bases, and 7 bases stayed unmatched. The CDR3 bases are TGTGCCAGCTCACCACCTTCGACAGGGTCGGATGGCTACACCTTC. Translation: CASSPPSTGSDGYTF.

This clonotype was recorded at least ten times. The V gene is TRBV12-3 or TRBV12-4, the J gene TRBJ2-1; D is uncertain. The CDR3 extends over 12 amino acids. Trimming took 5 bases from V and 2 from J, leaving 4 bases between them. The CDR3 loop is CASSGTYNEQFF. The CDR3 bases are TGTGCCAGCAGTGGGACCTACAATGAGCAGTTCTTC.

V and J are TRBV29-1 and TRBJ2-1, with 10 positions matching TRBD2. CDR1 is SQVTM, CDR2 ANQGSEA, per germline. V gave up 1 base and J gave up 0 bases; unmatched junction bases: 9. The CDR3 spans 18 residues. Here the CDR3 reads CSVEGTSGQQSSYNEQFF. In DNA, the CDR3 is TGCAGCGTTGAAGGGACTAGCGGTCAACAGAGCTCCTACAATGAGCAGTTCTTC.

This clonotype turned up a few times. The J gene is TRBJ2-1, the V gene TRBV20-1; D is ambiguous. The CDR3 runs to 15 residues. V was trimmed by 3 bases and J by 0 bases, leaving 12 bases between them. Looked up from germline, CDR1 is DFQATT and CDR2 is SNEGSKA (reference sequence). As DNA, the CDR3 is TGCAGTGCTAGTCCAGCCCTGAGCTCCTACAATGAGCAGTTCTTC. This encodes CSASPALSSYNEQFF.

This clonotype was counted a few times. V and J are TRBV7-2 and TRBJ2-5, with unresolved D. The CDR3 runs to 11 residues. CDR1 is SGHTA, CDR2 FQGNSA, per germline. Trimming stripped 5 bases from V and 7 bases from J, with 8 bases between. The CDR3 sequence is CASSTLGTQYF. The CDR3 bases are TGTGCCAGCAGCACATTGGGGACCCAGTACTTC.